This T cell receptor (beta chain) was sequenced in a study of T cells in Graves' hyperthyroidism and ophthalmopathy. Study information: Specimen type is peripheral blood, collected at initial diagnosis prior to any treatment. Overall study findings and caveats: Median prediction lead before ophthalmopathy onset was around 6.9 months with the model. Blood also carried most thyroid clonotypes expanded above 0.001.

The PBMCs had their origin in less than 13 ml of fresh peripheral blood. This CDR3 spans 17 amino acids. The V gene lost 2 bases and the J gene lost 5 bases, with 22 bases spanning the gap. In germline, CDR1 is LNHDA, CDR2 SQIVND (reference sequence). The table lists this clonotype with many counts. Its antigen is unidentified. Regions amplified from RNA transcripts were the TCR beta CDR3 regions. The primer set for the first-round RT-PCR of the TCR CDR3 was HTBI. TCRdb ran MiXCR on the multiplex PCR reads and lists one entry per CDR3 protein. In the table there are approximately 610,000 distinct CDR3 sequences, about 15% of which are singletons.

Sample: blood. The source is a woman in her forties with Graves' ophthalmopathy. V gene TRBV19 combines with J gene TRBJ2-7; D gene unclear. Here the CDR3 DNA reads TGTGCCAGTAGTATAAATGAGTATCTTACCCCATCGGACGAGCAGTACTTC. Its protein product is CASSINEYLTPSDEQYF.